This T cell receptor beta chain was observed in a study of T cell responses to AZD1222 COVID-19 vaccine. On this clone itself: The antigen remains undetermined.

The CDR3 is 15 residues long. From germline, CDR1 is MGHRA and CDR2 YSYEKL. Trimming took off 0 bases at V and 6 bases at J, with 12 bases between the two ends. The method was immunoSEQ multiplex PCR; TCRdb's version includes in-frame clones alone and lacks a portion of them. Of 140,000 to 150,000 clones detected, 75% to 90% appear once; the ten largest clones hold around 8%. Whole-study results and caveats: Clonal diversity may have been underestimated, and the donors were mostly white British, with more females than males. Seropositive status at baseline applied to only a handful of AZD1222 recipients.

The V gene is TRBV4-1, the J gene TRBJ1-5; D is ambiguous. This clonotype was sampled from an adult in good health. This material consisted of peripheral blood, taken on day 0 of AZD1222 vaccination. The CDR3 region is CASSQDRDPRQPQHF. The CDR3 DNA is TGCGCCAGCAGCCAAGACCGGGATCCTCGTCAGCCCCAGCATTTT.